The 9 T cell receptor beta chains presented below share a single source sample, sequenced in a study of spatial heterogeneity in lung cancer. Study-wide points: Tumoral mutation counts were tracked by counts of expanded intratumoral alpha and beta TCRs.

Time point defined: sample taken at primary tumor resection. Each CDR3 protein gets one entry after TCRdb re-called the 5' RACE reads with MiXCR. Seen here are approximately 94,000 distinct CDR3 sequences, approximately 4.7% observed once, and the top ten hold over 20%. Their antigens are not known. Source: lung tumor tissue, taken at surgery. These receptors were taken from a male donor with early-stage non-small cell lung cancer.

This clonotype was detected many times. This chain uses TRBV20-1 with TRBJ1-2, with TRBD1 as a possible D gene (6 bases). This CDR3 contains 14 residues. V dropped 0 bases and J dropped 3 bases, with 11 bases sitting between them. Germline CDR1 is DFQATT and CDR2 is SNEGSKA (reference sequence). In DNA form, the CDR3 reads TGCAGTGCTAGAGATACAGGGTACGACTATGGCTACACCTTC. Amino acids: CSARDTGYDYGYTF.

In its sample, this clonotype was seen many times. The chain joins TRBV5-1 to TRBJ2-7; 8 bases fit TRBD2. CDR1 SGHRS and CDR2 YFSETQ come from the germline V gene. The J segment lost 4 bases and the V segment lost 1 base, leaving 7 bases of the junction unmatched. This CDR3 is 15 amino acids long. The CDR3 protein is CASSLSSGWIYEQYF. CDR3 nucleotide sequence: TGCGCCAGCAGCTTGTCTAGCGGGTGGATTTACGAGCAGTACTTC.

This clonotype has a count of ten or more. The CDR3 region is CASSPLISAGPGYGYTF. Written as DNA, the CDR3 is TGTGCCAGCAGCCCTCTGATTTCGGCAGGGCCGGGCTATGGCTACACCTTC. The genes are TRBV9 and TRBJ1-2; D is perhaps TRBD1 (5 bases). Germline V gene data show CDR1 as SGDLS and CDR2 as YYNGEE. The germline V and J ends were trimmed by 4 bases and 4 bases, with 23 bases remaining between them. The CDR3 is 17 residues long.

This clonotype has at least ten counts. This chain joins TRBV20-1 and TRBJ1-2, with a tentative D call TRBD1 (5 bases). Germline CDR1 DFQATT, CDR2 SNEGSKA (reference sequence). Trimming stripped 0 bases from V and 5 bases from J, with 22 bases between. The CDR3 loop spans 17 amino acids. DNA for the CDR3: TGCAGTGCTAGAGATCCCACGACAGACGGGGCGGCATATGGCTACACCTTC. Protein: CSARDPTTDGAAYGYTF.

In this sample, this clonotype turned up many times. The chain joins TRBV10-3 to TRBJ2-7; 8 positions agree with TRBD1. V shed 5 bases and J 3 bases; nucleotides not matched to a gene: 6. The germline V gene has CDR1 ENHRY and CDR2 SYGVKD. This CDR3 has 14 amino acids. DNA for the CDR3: TGTGCCATCAGTTGGACAGGGTCCCACTACGAGCAGTACTTC. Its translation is CAISWTGSHYEQYF.

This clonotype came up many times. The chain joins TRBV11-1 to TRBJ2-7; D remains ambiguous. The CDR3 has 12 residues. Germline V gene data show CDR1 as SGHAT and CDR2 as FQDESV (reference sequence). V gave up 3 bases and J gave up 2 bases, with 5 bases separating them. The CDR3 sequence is CASSFDTYEQYF. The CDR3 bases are TGTGCCAGCAGCTTCGACACCTACGAGCAGTACTTC.

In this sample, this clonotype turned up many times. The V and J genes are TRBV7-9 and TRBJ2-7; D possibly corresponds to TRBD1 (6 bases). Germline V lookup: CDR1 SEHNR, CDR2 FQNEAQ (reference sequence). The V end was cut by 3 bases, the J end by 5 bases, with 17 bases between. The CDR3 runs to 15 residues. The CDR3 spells CASSFNAGTKNEQYF. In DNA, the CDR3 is TGTGCCAGCAGCTTTAACGCCGGGACAAAAAACGAGCAGTACTTC.

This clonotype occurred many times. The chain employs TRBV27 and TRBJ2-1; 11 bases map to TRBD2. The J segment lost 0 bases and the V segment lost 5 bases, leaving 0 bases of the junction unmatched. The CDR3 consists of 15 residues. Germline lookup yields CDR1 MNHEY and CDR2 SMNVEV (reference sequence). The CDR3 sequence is CASSTSGSSYNEQFF. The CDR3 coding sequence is TGTGCCAGCAGTACTAGCGGGAGCTCCTACAATGAGCAGTTCTTC.

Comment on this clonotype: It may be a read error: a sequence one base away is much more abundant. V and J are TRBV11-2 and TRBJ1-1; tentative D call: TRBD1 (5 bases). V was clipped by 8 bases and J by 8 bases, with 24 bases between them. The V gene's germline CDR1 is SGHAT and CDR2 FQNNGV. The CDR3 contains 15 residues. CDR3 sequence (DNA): TGTGCCAGCGGCCATGGGACGGACATTCGGATAGAAGCTTTCTTT. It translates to CASGHGTDIRIEAFF.